This TCR beta chain originates from a study of shared T cell receptors in the human thymus. TCRdb keeps only in-frame clones here, not all; method: immunoSEQ multiplex PCR. Of under 700,000 clones listed, approximately 80% are singletons. Trimming took off 4 bases at V and 3 bases at J, with 10 bases between the two ends. CDR1 SGHDT and CDR2 YYEEEE come from the germline V gene. This CDR3 comprises 13 residues. The sample also formed part of further work on human thymus T cells. That paper adds: The thymus tissue came from resections taken during corrective heart surgery. Thymic and blood repertoires seemed to show skewed V and J gene use.

The chain couples TRBV5-6 to TRBJ1-2, with a possible D match to TRBD1 (6 bases). Sequencing was performed on thymocytes. This receptor was identified in a boy in the first two years of life with a congenital heart defect. In DNA form, the CDR3 reads TGTGCCAGCAGCGGGGGCGCGTACTATGGCTACACCTTC. Its translation: CASSGGAYYGYTF.